This T cell receptor (beta chain) was sequenced during a study of T cell clonality in common variable immunodeficiency. The germline V gene encodes CDR1 SGDLS and CDR2 YYNGEE. Trimming pared 4 bases from V and 6 bases from J, leaving 18 bases between. The CDR3 is made up of 15 amino acids. This clone was seen ten or more times. Read coverage stops 3 residues before the CDR3 terminus; the germline J gene supplies the remainder. Repertoires were generated with immunoSEQ multiplex PCR, while TCRdb's copy carries only in-frame clones and drops some. The sample holds tens of thousands of clones, and no clone turns up only once.

The genes are TRBV9 and TRBJ2-3; D perhaps matches TRBD1 (5 bases). The sample comprised peripheral blood mononuclear cells. This receptor was taken from a person between 18 and 75 years old in good health. The CDR3 DNA, read in part, is TGTGCCAGCAGCTTTAACTCAGGGCCTGGGGATACG. Residues: CASSFNSGPGDT. The whole CDR3 protein is CASSFNSGPGDTQYF. Using reference TRBV9 and TRBJ2-3 for the parts outside the CDR3, the full variable domain is DSGVTQTPKHLITATGQRVTLRCSPRSGDLSVYWYQQSLDQGLQFLIQYYNGEERAKGNILERFSAQQFPDLHSELNLSSLELGDSALYFCASSFNSGPGDTQYFGPGTRLTVL.